This TCR beta chain came from a study of shared clonotypes between healthy human individuals. For the study at large: Donor composition was a couple of women and a few men, aged 18 to 49. Study-level results: Naive CD4 clonotypes were shared across a few donors at about 5.2%.

Only in-frame clones appear in the TCRdb table, and some are missing; sequencing was by immunoSEQ multiplex PCR. The sample comprises approximately 1.4 million clones, 95% to 99% of which are singletons, and about 0.45% rests with the top ten. Remarks on this clone: Its target is not known. Different DNA sequences within this sample yield the same CDR3.

The sequence came from a man aged 25 to 40 in good health. What was sequenced was naive CD4+ T cells sorted from blood. This sample's subset: CD45RA+ positively selected.

CDR3 nucleotide sequence: TGTGCCAGCAGTTTCAGCGGGAGACCCTACGAGCAGTACTTC. Amino acid sequence: CASSFSGRPYEQYF. This chain uses TRBV27 with TRBJ2-7; 8 positions match TRBD2. The germline V gene has CDR1 MNHEY and CDR2 SMNVEV (reference sequence). Trimming cost V 3 bases and J 2 bases; bases outside gene matches: 3. The CDR3 is made up of 14 amino acids.